This T cell receptor (beta chain) was sequenced for a study of CD8 T cells in ankylosing spondylitis. Overall study results and limits: A number of the motif variants had already been described in reactive arthritis synovial fluid and blood. Disease-linked clones were found to be CD8+ and relatively rare in peripheral blood.

By share of the sample, this clonotype is medium-sized (0.01 to 0.1%). The antigen remains unidentified. For TCR beta, libraries came from quantitative 5'-RACE with molecular barcodes. TCRdb passed the 5' RACE reads through MiXCR, listing each CDR3 protein once. This sample has thousands of distinct CDR3 sequences, with 2.1% found just once. This sequence was found in a male donor with ankylosing spondylitis or in good health (not recorded which). The sample taken for sequencing was blood, either unsorted or a sorted T cell fraction (not recorded which).

DNA for the CDR3: TGTGCCAGCAGCGTAGCGGAACTCCCTGGGGAGCAGTACTTC. Its translation is CASSVAELPGEQYF. This chain links TRBV9 with TRBJ2-7; D gene unclear. The CDR3 consists of 14 residues. V was clipped by 0 bases and J by 7 bases, with 14 bases between them. Germline CDR1 is SGDLS and CDR2 is YYNGEE.